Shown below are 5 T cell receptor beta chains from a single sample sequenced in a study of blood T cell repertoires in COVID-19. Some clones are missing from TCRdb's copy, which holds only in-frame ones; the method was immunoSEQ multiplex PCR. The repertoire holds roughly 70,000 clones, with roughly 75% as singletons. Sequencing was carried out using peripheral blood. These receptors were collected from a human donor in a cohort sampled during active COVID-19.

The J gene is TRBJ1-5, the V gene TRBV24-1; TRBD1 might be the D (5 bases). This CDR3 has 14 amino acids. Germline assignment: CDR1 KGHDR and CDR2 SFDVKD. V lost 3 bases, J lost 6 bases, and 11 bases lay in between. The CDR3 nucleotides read TGTGCCACCAGTGATAGCAGGGTCAGTCAGCCCCAGCATTTT. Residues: CATSDSRVSQPQHF.

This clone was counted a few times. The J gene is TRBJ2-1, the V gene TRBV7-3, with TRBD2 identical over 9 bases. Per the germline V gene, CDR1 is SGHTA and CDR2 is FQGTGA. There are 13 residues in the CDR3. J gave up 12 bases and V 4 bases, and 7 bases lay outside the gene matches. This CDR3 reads CASSSIAGVGQFF. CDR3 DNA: TGTGCCAGCAGCTCTATAGCGGGAGTAGGGCAGTTCTTC.

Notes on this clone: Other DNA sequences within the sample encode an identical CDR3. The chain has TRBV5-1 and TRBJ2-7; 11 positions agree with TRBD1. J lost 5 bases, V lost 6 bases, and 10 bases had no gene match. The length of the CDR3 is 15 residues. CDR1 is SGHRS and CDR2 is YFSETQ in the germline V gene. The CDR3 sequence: CASNEGTGGGHEQYF. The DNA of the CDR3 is TGCGCCAGCAACGAAGGGACAGGGGGGGGGCACGAGCAGTACTTC.

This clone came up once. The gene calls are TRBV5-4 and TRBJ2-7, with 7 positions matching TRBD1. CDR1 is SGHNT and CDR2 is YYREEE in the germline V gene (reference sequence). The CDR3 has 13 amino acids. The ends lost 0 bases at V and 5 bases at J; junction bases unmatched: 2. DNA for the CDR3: TGTGCCAGCAGCTTGGACAGGGGCGACGAGCAGTACTTC. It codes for CASSLDRGDEQYF.

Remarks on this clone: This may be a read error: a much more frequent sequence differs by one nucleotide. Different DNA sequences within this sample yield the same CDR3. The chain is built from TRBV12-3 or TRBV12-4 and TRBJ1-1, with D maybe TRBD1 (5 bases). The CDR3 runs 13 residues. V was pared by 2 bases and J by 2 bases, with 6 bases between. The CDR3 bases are TGTGCCAGCAGTTTACAGGGAAACACTGAAGCTTTCTTT. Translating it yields CASSLQGNTEAFF.